This paragraph covers one T cell receptor beta chain sequence. Its antigen is undetermined. The source of the sample is a study of T-cell reconstitution after alpha-beta-depleted transplantation in children. The study's findings and limits: Fresh T-cell production supplied most of the T-cell counts and diversity seen one year after transplant. Reported findings indicate that, about two months after transplant, alpha-beta T cells came from several hundred expanded clones, which were derived from non-depleted graft cells. The high TCRbeta diversity at day 60 in some patients came from surviving recipient T cells and thymic progenitors.

Preparation of the TCRbeta library involved a method that used unique molecular identifiers. Each CDR3 protein gets one entry after TCRdb re-called the PCR reads with MiXCR. The data show 800,000 to 1,000,000 distinct CDR3 sequences, roughly 29% seen once. V trimming: 1 base; J trimming: 0 bases; junction bases outside the gene matches: 5. This CDR3 has 17 residues. Germline V gene data show CDR1 as MGHRA and CDR2 as YSYEKL. The input for sequencing was PBMCs, mostly from graft donor cells, taken 360 days after TCRalphabeta/CD19-depleted stem cell transplant. This receptor was obtained from a boy under two years old who had a stem cell transplant for SCID, so the T cells may come from the graft donor. The chain has TRBV4-1 and TRBJ2-4, with TRBD2 matching 8 bases. Here the CDR3 reads CASSQAGGDVAKNIQYF. CDR3 DNA: TGCGCCAGCAGCCAAGCGGGGGGGGATGTAGCCAAAAACATTCAGTACTTC.